A selection of T cell receptor beta chains follows, all from one sample in a study of T cell clonotyping in hematopoietic cell transplantation. The data were produced by immunoSEQ multiplex PCR, yet TCRdb's version contains in-frame clones alone and is incomplete. This sample has 13,000 or so clones; about nine tenths occur once, and the top ten carry 1.2%. The material sequenced was peripheral blood mononuclear cells. Receptors originate from a man aged 30-40 years in good health. Some clones in this sample may be carry-over from other donors' samples. Each CDR3 is given with its conserved first and last residue. D genes are given only for firm matches.

j_call d_call v_call cdr3_aa
TRBJ2-5 TRBD1 TRBV5-6 CASSSKGTGGLAETQYF
TRBJ1-2 TRBD1 TRBV2 CASILLGQDYGYTF
TRBJ1-2 TRBD1 TRBV6-5 CASSSGDRHYGYTF
TRBJ1-5 - TRBV6-1 CASSFRGSQPQHF
TRBJ2-3 - TRBV6-4 CASSVSGEADTQYF
TRBJ1-4 - TRBV2 CASSESQGGSEKLFF
TRBJ1-2 - TRBV5-4 CASSLGTPGTAYGYTF
TRBJ2-7 TRBD1 TRBV5-1 CASSPAGGVSYEQYF
TRBJ2-7 - TRBV29-1 CSVLFYEQYF
TRBJ2-6 - TRBV6-4 CASSDSNSGANVLTF
TRBJ1-1 - TRBV6-5 CASSHQGLGGTEAFF
TRBJ2-7 TRBD1 TRBV27 CASRLTGTNEQYF
TRBJ2-7 - TRBV5-1 CASQKTGQDEQYF
TRBJ1-6 TRBD1 TRBV25-1 CASSEYAGQSSPLHF
TRBJ1-1 TRBD1 TRBV6-5 CASSYRTGETEAFF
TRBJ1-5 - TRBV25-1 CASSGGGVGQPQHF
TRBJ2-6 - TRBV29-1 CSVPSGSSGANVLTF
TRBJ2-7 - TRBV29-1 CSVVTASGEQYF
TRBJ1-2 - TRBV5-1 CASSLSRGARDGYTF
TRBJ1-2 - TRBV9 CASSPSRAVAYGYTF
TRBJ1-1 - TRBV7-8 CASSLYRVNTEAFF
TRBJ2-7 - TRBV7-8 CASSLPAGSSSYEQYF
TRBJ2-5 - TRBV5-6 CASSPGLGGTQETQYF
TRBJ2-7 - TRBV29-1 CSVVGPAELEQYF
TRBJ1-5 TRBD1 TRBV27 CASRGAGGDQPQHF
TRBJ1-2 - TRBV5-1 CASSLSKGPASNYGYTF